This TCR beta chain emerged from a study of T-cell memory formation after mild COVID-19. For the study at large: TCR clusters were mostly donor specific. Study conclusions and caveats: The study found contracting CD4+ clones mainly in CM and EM and contracting CD8+ clones in EMRA.

Germline CDR1 and CDR2: DFQATT and SNEGSKA (reference sequence). The CDR3 covers 14 residues. J gave up 3 bases and V 8 bases, and 13 bases lay outside the gene matches. This clonotype has more than one count but fewer than ten. Its target is not known. Amplification by 5'RACE using constant-segment primers produced TCR alpha and TCR beta cDNA libraries that carried sample barcodes and UMIs. Each CDR3 protein gets one entry after TCRdb re-called the 5' RACE reads with MiXCR. Of roughly 350,000 distinct CDR3 sequences in the sample, around 27% were seen once. This chain links TRBV20-1 with TRBJ2-7; TRBD2 matches 7 bases. The specimen sequenced was PBMCs or a T cell subset sorted from them (not recorded which). The sequence derives from an adult woman who had mild COVID-19 (a few samples of this study predate the infection). Cell type and time point are not known. The CDR3 sequence: CSPFRAGANYEQYF. The CDR3 bases are TGCAGTCCCTTTAGGGCGGGAGCAAACTACGAGCAGTACTTC.